This TCR beta chain is drawn from a study of blood T cell repertoires in COVID-19. The wider study: Samples came from the United States, Italy and Spain, spanning acute and convalescent COVID-19. Nucleic acid was either cDNA or gDNA, and it came from T cells, B-cell-depleted T cells, or PBMCs.

Per the original data handling: The assay estimated nucleated cells by amplifying reference gene primers. Profiling relied on immunoSEQ multiplex PCR, and the TCRdb table lists in-frame clones only, not all of them. That table supplies the V and J calls and clone size; D and trimming were determined from the DNA. The sample includes about 140,000 clones, around 91% of them seen just once. Germline CDR1 reads LNHDA; CDR2 reads SQIVND (reference sequence). The CDR3 has 14 residues. V lost 6 bases and J 2 bases, leaving 10 bases between the germline ends. This sequence joins TRBV19 and TRBJ2-2; perhaps TRBD1 as D (5 bases). The clonotype comes from a woman aged 60-70 years with active COVID-19. Sequenced: peripheral blood. The CDR3 sequence is CASSKDRNTGELFF. Here the CDR3 DNA reads TGTGCCAGTAGCAAAGACAGAAACACCGGGGAGCTGTTTTTT.